This entry is about one T cell receptor (beta chain). Its antigen is currently unknown. This record comes from a study of persistence of HIV-infected CD4 T cells. Broader study findings: Antigen-responding cells were enriched for degenerate expanded CDR3beta sequences.

Germline loops: CDR1 SNHLY, CDR2 FYNNEI. V gave up 4 bases and J gave up 0 bases; unmatched junction bases: 6. The CDR3 has 17 amino acids. Cells were stimulated with overlapping HIV-1 Gag 15-mer peptides. Sorted nonresponding memory CD4+ T cells were CD40L-negative, CD69-negative, CD45RO-high. The libraries were made with immunoSEQ version 4 in survey mode. TCRdb keeps only in-frame clones here, not all; method: immunoSEQ multiplex PCR. The sample consists of about 36,000 clones, roughly 84% of them appearing once. This clonotype was obtained from an adult with HIV. The donor label of this sample is uncertain. Sequenced material: cultured CD4+ T cells from PBMCs, taken from a patient who received antiretroviral therapy. The gene calls are TRBV2 and TRBJ2-6; TRBD1 matches at 7 bases. Here the CDR3 DNA reads TGTGCCAGCAGTGTAGAGGGGGCCTACTCTGGGGCCAACGTCCTGACTTTC. Translation gives CASSVEGAYSGANVLTF.